These 30 T cell receptor beta chains came from one sample sequenced in a study of blood T cell repertoires in COVID-19. The repertoire was sequenced with immunoSEQ multiplex PCR; TCRdb's copy has only in-frame clones and lacks some. The sample shows more than 95,000 clones, roughly 81% of them seen only once. The sequenced material came from peripheral blood. The receptor set was obtained from a woman in her 70s with acute or convalescent COVID-19.

The J gene is TRBJ2-6, the V gene TRBV6-4; D call uncertain. Germline V gene sequence: CDR1 MRHNA, CDR2 SNTAGT. This CDR3 is built from 14 residues. Trimming removed 5 bases from V and 0 bases from J, with 5 bases in between. For the CDR3, the DNA is TGTGCCAGCAGTATTTACTCTGGGGCCAACGTCCTGACTTTC. Translation: CASSIYSGANVLTF.

The chain combines TRBV18 with TRBJ1-5, with 7 bases lining up with TRBD1. This CDR3 is 14 amino acids long. J lost 8 bases, V lost 2 bases, and 6 bases had no gene match. Germline V gene sequence: CDR1 KGHSH, CDR2 LQKENI. CDR3 coding DNA: TGTGCCAGCTCACCATTAGGGGGCAGAGAGCCCCAGCATTTT. This sequence encodes CASSPLGGREPQHF.

The chain's CDR3 is CASSYDPLDGRANIQETQYF. CDR3 DNA: TGTGCCAGCAGTTACGACCCCCTAGACGGGAGGGCCAATATCCAAGAGACCCAGTACTTC. The genes are TRBV6-2 or TRBV6-3 and TRBJ2-5; 8 bases match TRBD2. Germline loops: CDR1 MNHEY, CDR2 SVGEGT. The trim removed 2 bases at V and 1 base at J, leaving 18 bases unmatched. There are 20 residues in the CDR3.

V usage is TRBV28 and J usage is TRBJ2-1; the match to TRBD1 covers 10 bases. The V gene's germline CDR1 is MDHEN and CDR2 SYDVKM. Losses at the gene ends were 4 bases for V and 5 bases for J; bases not matched to a gene: 20. The CDR3 is 20 amino acids. The CDR3, as DNA: TGTGCCAGCAGTTCCGAAACCGCAATCTCCGGGACAGGGGCCCACAATGAGCAGTTCTTC. It specifies CASSSETAISGTGAHNEQFF. The entire variable domain, with the rest obtained from reference TRBV28 and TRBJ2-1, is as follows: DVKVTQSSRYLVKRTGEKVFLECVQDMDHENMFWYRQDPGLGLRLIYFSYDVKMKEKGDIPEGYSVSREKKERFSLILESASTNQTSMYLCASSSETAISGTGAHNEQFFGPGTRLTVL.

A remark on this clone: Within the sample, other DNA sequences also encode this same CDR3. The chain uses TRBV30 and TRBJ1-3; D remains unclear. The CDR3 sequence is 12 residues long. Germline V lookup: CDR1 GTSNPN, CDR2 SVGIG (reference sequence). V was cut by 4 bases and J by 0 bases, with 4 bases left in between. CDR3 protein: CAWTVSGNTIYF. In DNA form, the CDR3 reads TGTGCCTGGACAGTCTCTGGAAACACCATATATTTT.

The chain employs TRBV4-1 and TRBJ1-5; 7 positions match TRBD1. Germline V gene sequence: CDR1 MGHRA, CDR2 YSYEKL. After removal of 1 base from V and 7 bases from J, the junction contained 4 bases not matched to a gene. CDR3 length equals 14 residues. CDR3 amino acids: CASSQGQGDQPQHF. DNA of the CDR3: TGCGCCAGCAGCCAAGGGCAGGGGGACCAGCCCCAGCATTTT.

This clone was seen a few times. This rearrangement joins TRBV30 to TRBJ2-5, with TRBD2 matching 8 bases. CDR3 length: 13 amino acids. Germline CDR1 GTSNPN, CDR2 SVGIG (reference sequence). V lost 3 bases and J lost 5; bases outside the gene matches: 5. The CDR3 loop reads CAWSGRAEETQYF. CDR3 nucleotide sequence: TGTGCCTGGAGCGGGAGGGCCGAGGAGACCCAGTACTTC.

The chain combines TRBV18 with TRBJ2-7, with 8 positions matching TRBD1. Looked up from germline, CDR1 is KGHSH and CDR2 is LQKENI. CDR3 size: 16 residues. The V segment lost 3 bases and the J segment 2 bases; nucleotides outside the gene matches: 9. CDR3 protein: CASSPTLTGAPYEQYF. The CDR3 bases are TGTGCCAGCTCACCTACATTGACAGGGGCGCCCTACGAGCAGTACTTC.

The rearrangement uses TRBV13 and TRBJ1-2; possibly TRBD1 for D (6 bases). The CDR3 loop spans 16 amino acids. Trimming shortened V by 6 bases and J by 6 bases, and 23 bases separated the two germline ends. Germline loops: CDR1 PRHDT, CDR2 FYEKMQ (reference sequence). This CDR3 is CASSPGGGRTSDGYTF. The CDR3 DNA reads TGTGCCAGCAGTCCCGGCGGGGGGCGGACTTCGGATGGCTACACCTTC.

The chain joins TRBV5-6 to TRBJ1-2, with no clear D. Per the germline V gene, CDR1 is SGHDT and CDR2 is YYEEEE. CDR3 length: 13 amino acids. The V gene lost 1 base and the J gene lost 7 bases, with 11 bases spanning the gap. The CDR3 loop is CASSLYPGLGYTF. Here the CDR3 DNA reads TGTGCCAGCAGCTTGTATCCAGGTCTTGGCTACACCTTC.

This clone has just a few counts. The J gene is TRBJ2-7, the V gene TRBV14; 8 positions agree with TRBD2. The CDR3 runs 17 residues. The ends lost 0 bases at V and 1 base at J; junction bases unmatched: 8. Per germline, CDR1 SGHDN and CDR2 FVKESK. CDR3 DNA sequence: TGTGCCAGCAGCCAAGATCCTGGCGGGGGGTTGTCCTACGAGCAGTACTTC. Translating gives CASSQDPGGGLSYEQYF.

The V and J genes are TRBV6-2 or TRBV6-3 and TRBJ2-1; 10 positions agree with TRBD2. Germline lookup yields CDR1 MNHEY and CDR2 SVGEGT. The CDR3 runs to 17 residues. V gave up 0 bases and J gave up 9 bases; unmatched junction bases: 11. CDR3 protein: CASSYSPLSLAGVEQFF. The CDR3 DNA is TGTGCCAGCAGTTACTCCCCGCTTTCTCTAGCGGGGGTTGAGCAGTTCTTC.

The rearrangement links TRBV9 to TRBJ2-2; D is possibly TRBD2 (6 bases). The CDR3 is 17 amino acids. The V end was cut by 4 bases, the J end by 5 bases, with 21 bases between. Germline CDR1 and CDR2: SGDLS and YYNGEE. The CDR3 here is CASSPGWGDLTTGELFF. CDR3 DNA: TGTGCCAGCAGCCCCGGGTGGGGGGACCTCACGACCGGGGAGCTGTTTTTT.

This rearrangement joins TRBV2 to TRBJ2-2, with a possible D match to TRBD2 (6 bases). CDR1 and CDR2 from the germline V gene are SNHLY and FYNNEI. V lost 6 bases to trimming and J lost 4 bases, with 12 bases between them. The CDR3 extends over 14 amino acids. The CDR3: CASRKDYATGELFF. The CDR3 nucleotides read TGTGCCAGCAGGAAGGACTATGCCACCGGGGAGCTGTTTTTT.

The genes are TRBV11-2 and TRBJ2-3, with unresolved D. The V end was cut by 6 bases, the J end by 6 bases, with 16 bases between. This CDR3 is 14 amino acids long. Germline assignment: CDR1 SGHAT and CDR2 FQNNGV. CDR3 in amino acids: CASSPPPLADTQYF. The CDR3 DNA sequence: TGTGCCAGCAGTCCTCCCCCACTTGCCGATACGCAGTATTTT. The full variable domain, in which reference TRBV11-2 and TRBJ2-3 provide the parts outside the CDR3, is EAGVAQSPRYKIIEKRQSVAFWCNPISGHATLYWYQQILGQGPKLLIQFQNNGVVDDSQLPKDRFSAERLKGVDSTLKIQPAKLEDSAVYLCASSPPPLADTQYFGPGTRLTVL.

This clone occurred a few times. The chain carries TRBV19 and TRBJ2-7; TRBD2 might be the D (6 bases). Trimming pared 5 bases from V and 5 bases from J, leaving 10 bases between. Germline V gene data show CDR1 as LNHDA and CDR2 as SQIVND (reference sequence). This CDR3 region has 12 residues. CDR3 nucleotide sequence: TGTGCCAGTAGTCCGTCGGGGGACGAGCAGTACTTC. Residues: CASSPSGDEQYF.

This rearrangement joins TRBV28 to TRBJ1-1; the match to TRBD1 covers 8 bases. Germline CDR1 and CDR2: MDHEN and SYDVKM. With V trimmed by 7 bases and J by 2 bases, 6 bases remained unmatched. The CDR3 covers 14 residues. Here the CDR3 reads CASTTGGQNTEAFF. Written as DNA, the CDR3 is TGTGCCAGCACCACAGGGGGACAAAACACTGAAGCTTTCTTT.

The V call is TRBV19, the J call TRBJ2-7; 7 nucleotides match TRBD1. The CDR3 sequence is 14 residues long. Germline CDR1 and CDR2: LNHDA and SQIVND (reference sequence). The ends lost 3 bases at V and 2 bases at J; junction bases unmatched: 4. The CDR3 DNA reads as TGTGCCAGTAGTATCCGACAGGGAACCTACGAGCAGTACTTC. It codes for CASSIRQGTYEQYF. Full variable domain (rest looked up from reference TRBV19 and TRBJ2-7): DGGITQSPKYLFRKEGQNVTLSCEQNLNHDAMYWYRQDPGQGLRLIYYSQIVNDFQKGDIAEGYSVSREKKESFPLTVTSAQKNPTAFYLCASSIRQGTYEQYFGPGTRLTVT.

This clone was picked up one time. The rearrangement links TRBV7-9 to TRBJ2-1; 7 bases are a match to TRBD1. This CDR3 comprises 14 residues. V lost 4 bases to trimming and J lost 6 bases; unmatched junction nucleotides: 6. Germline-derived CDR1 and CDR2 are SEHNR and FQNEAQ (reference sequence). This chain's CDR3 is CASSSSGQANEQFF. CDR3 nucleotide sequence: TGTGCCAGCAGCTCCTCTGGACAGGCCAATGAGCAGTTCTTC.

V usage is TRBV24-1 and J usage is TRBJ2-3; D perhaps matches TRBD1 (6 bases). Trimming left V 4 bases short and J 11 bases short, with 12 bases between. Germline V CDR1 and CDR2: KGHDR, SFDVKD. The CDR3 covers 12 residues. This CDR3 is CATSDPLGGQYF. In nucleotides, the CDR3 is TGTGCCACCAGTGACCCACTAGGGGGGCAGTATTTT.

This clone was recorded a few times. For the CDR3, the DNA is TGCAGCGTCCGACTAGCGGGAGTGAGTAGGGACACCGGGGAGCTGTTTTTT. It translates to CSVRLAGVSRDTGELFF. The chain combines TRBV29-1 with TRBJ2-2, with TRBD2 matching over 12 bases. Germline V gives CDR1 SQVTM, CDR2 ANQGSEA. V was clipped by 6 bases and J by 3 bases; unmatched bases: 11. This CDR3 is built from 17 residues.

Only one count was recorded for this clone. This chain connects TRBV24-1 to TRBJ2-3; TRBD2 matches at 7 bases. The CDR3 is made up of 13 amino acids. CDR1 is KGHDR, CDR2 SFDVKD, per germline. V lost 9 bases and J lost 5; bases outside the gene matches: 7. The CDR3 region has the DNA TGTGCCACCGCCGGGGACTATAAAGATACGCAGTATTTT. Protein product: CATAGDYKDTQYF.

The chain uses TRBV9 and TRBJ2-5, with 7 bases that match TRBD1. CDR3 length: 14 residues. Germline CDR1 is SGDLS and CDR2 is YYNGEE. J gave up 1 base and V 4 bases, and 4 bases lay outside the gene matches. The CDR3 is CASSTGTAQETQYF. Here the CDR3 DNA reads TGTGCCAGCAGCACCGGGACAGCCCAAGAGACCCAGTACTTC.

The rearrangement uses TRBV7-9 and TRBJ1-2; D is possibly TRBD1 (6 bases). The CDR3 extends over 16 amino acids. Trimming took 3 bases from V and 6 from J, leaving 20 bases between them. Germline V gives CDR1 SEHNR, CDR2 FQNEAQ (reference sequence). The CDR3 sequence is CASSFLAEGGWDGYTF. The CDR3 region has the DNA TGTGCCAGCAGCTTCCTTGCCGAAGGGGGATGGGATGGCTACACCTTC. Based on the CDR3 plus reference TRBV7-9 and TRBJ1-2, the full variable domain is DTGVSQNPRHKITKRGQNVTFRCDPISEHNRLYWYRQTLGQGPEFLTYFQNEAQLEKSRLLSDRFSAERPKGSFSTLEIQRTEQGDSAMYLCASSFLAEGGWDGYTFGSGTRLTVV.

V usage is TRBV4-3 and J usage is TRBJ2-1; TRBD1 is a possible D gene (6 bases). Looked up from germline, CDR1 is LGHNA and CDR2 is YSLEER. The CDR3 spans 14 residues. With 1 base removed from V and 7 bases from J, the gap between germline ends came to 11 bases. The CDR3 here is CASSQGIQGNEQFF. The CDR3 bases are TGCGCCAGCAGCCAAGGGATACAGGGAAATGAGCAGTTCTTC.

The chain couples TRBV2 to TRBJ1-2; D may be TRBD1 (5 bases). Germline-derived CDR1 and CDR2 are SNHLY and FYNNEI. The CDR3 is made up of 12 amino acids. V lost 7 bases, J lost 2 bases, and 8 bases lay in between. The CDR3 DNA reads TGTGCCAGCATAGCAGGGAACTATGGCTACACCTTC. Translated: CASIAGNYGYTF.

The gene calls are TRBV27 and TRBJ2-5; weak D call: TRBD1 (5 bases). CDR1 and CDR2 (germline): MNHEY, SMNVEV (reference sequence). Between the trimmed V and J ends, which lost 2 bases and 4 bases, there was a span of 14 bases. The CDR3 is 15 residues long. In DNA, the CDR3 is TGTGCCAGCAGTTTAAGGCCCCAGGGTGGAGAGACCCAGTACTTC. Residues: CASSLRPQGGETQYF.

The chain recombines TRBV4-2 with TRBJ2-7, with TRBD1 matching 8 bases. Trimming removed 6 bases from V and 6 bases from J; junction bases left unmatched: 13. The CDR3 contains 15 residues. Germline CDR1 reads LGHNA; CDR2 reads YNFKEQ. The CDR3 loop is CASRLLLDRDVEQYF. CDR3 DNA sequence: TGTGCCAGCAGGTTACTTTTGGACAGGGATGTCGAGCAGTACTTC.

The rearrangement uses TRBV2 and TRBJ2-1, with D possibly TRBD1 on 5 matching bases. Germline V lookup: CDR1 SNHLY, CDR2 FYNNEI. The CDR3 length is 15 residues. V dropped 2 bases and J dropped 3 bases, with 11 bases sitting between them. CDR3 residues: CASSERSGYYNEQFF. DNA for the CDR3: TGTGCCAGCAGTGAAAGGTCAGGGTACTACAATGAGCAGTTCTTC.

This clone came up a few times. This sequence joins TRBV5-6 and TRBJ2-2; 8 bases align to TRBD2. The germline V gene has CDR1 SGHDT and CDR2 YYEEEE. This CDR3 is 14 amino acids long. The junction had 10 bases not matched to a gene; V was cut back by 10 bases and J by 5 bases. The CDR3 is CAGGLGEGTGELFF. For the CDR3, the DNA is TGTGCCGGGGGACTAGGCGAGGGTACCGGGGAGCTGTTTTTT.